The 14 T cell receptor beta chains presented below share a single source sample, sequenced in a study of T cell repertoires in cytomegalovirus infection (dated by TCRdb to between 2018 and 2021). The run used an Illumina HiSeq 1500. The public reads were run again by TCRdb, first through fastp at Q25 and then through MiXCR, and only productive beta chains were kept. Merged by CDR3 protein, the rows form single entries marked with the most common genes and DNA. The sample table contains approximately 770,000 distinct CDR3 sequences; only one count was recorded for around 29% of them. The top ten clonotypes cover under 15% of the sample. Their target antigens are unknown. Reading the label with the study, this specimen's treatment or condition is: in vitro stimulation with specific CMV peptide epitopes to enrich CMV-specific T cells. Sample: cultured CD8+ T cells from PBMCs, taken from culture after CMV antigen stimulation. These receptors came from a human donor in good health (CMV status not recorded). Some clones in this sample may be carry-over from other donors' samples.

The CDR3 region is CASSPLGVRNEQFF. CDR3 DNA: TGTGCCAGCAGCCCACTCGGAGTACGCAATGAGCAGTTCTTC. The genes are TRBV7-9 and TRBJ2-1; D gene ambiguous. Germline assignment: CDR1 SEHNR and CDR2 FQNEAQ (reference sequence). The V gene lost 5 bases and the J gene lost 6 bases, with 14 bases spanning the gap. CDR3 length: 14 residues.

V usage is TRBV3-1 and J usage is TRBJ2-7; a weak D match, TRBD2 (6 bases). Germline CDR1 LGHDT, CDR2 YNNKEL (reference sequence). Deletions cut 0 bases from V and 6 bases from J, with 12 bases between. This CDR3 region has 14 residues. In DNA form, the CDR3 reads TGTGCCAGCAGCCAAGAGGCGGGGAACCCCGAGCAGTACTTC. The encoded protein is CASSQEAGNPEQYF.

V and J are TRBV28 and TRBJ2-5; TRBD1 matches at 10 bases. Germline CDR1 MDHEN, CDR2 SYDVKM. CDR3 length equals 14 residues. Trimming took 6 bases from V and 2 from J; bases not matched to a gene: 3. The CDR3, as DNA: TGTGCCAGCAGCGACAGGGGGCAACAAGAGACCCAGTACTTC. Protein sequence: CASSDRGQQETQYF.

The rearrangement joins TRBV9 to TRBJ1-4; D possibly corresponds to TRBD1 (6 bases). Germline V gene lookup returns CDR1 SGDLS and CDR2 YYNGEE. V was shortened by 3 bases and J by 0 bases, with 9 bases between the two germline ends. The CDR3 runs 15 residues. For the CDR3, the DNA is TGTGCCAGCAGCGCCGGGACAACAACTAATGAAAAACTGTTTTTT. This gives the protein CASSAGTTTNEKLFF.

A few counts support this clonotype. This chain connects TRBV6-1 to TRBJ2-5; D uncertain. The germline V gene encodes CDR1 MNHNS and CDR2 SASEGT. The CDR3 loop spans 17 amino acids. V lost 3 bases and J lost 1, with 18 bases in between. The CDR3 nucleotides read TGTGCCAGCAGTGAGCCGTTGGCCAAGGCCCTCCAAGAGACCCAGTACTTC. It codes for CASSEPLAKALQETQYF.

The V gene is TRBV12-5, the J gene TRBJ2-7, with TRBD2 matching 8 bases. The CDR3 sequence is 15 residues long. Losses at the gene ends were 4 bases for V and 6 bases for J; bases not matched to a gene: 11. Germline V gene sequence: CDR1 LGHNT, CDR2 FRNRAP. CDR3 nucleotides: TGTGCTAGTGGTTACCGCGGGGGGCTTAATTGCGAGCAGTACTTC. Its protein is CASGYRGGLNCEQYF. Full variable domain (rest looked up from reference TRBV12-5 and TRBJ2-7): DARVTQTPRHKVTEMGQEVTMRCQPILGHNTVFWYRQTMMQGLELLAYFRNRAPLDDSGMPKDRFSAEMPDATLATLKIQPSEPRDSAVYFCASGYRGGLNCEQYFGPGTRLTVT.

The chain employs TRBV5-3 and TRBJ1-6; 9 bases are a match to TRBD1. TRBV5-3 is filed as an ORF, its function uncertain. The ends lost 8 bases at V and 13 bases at J; junction bases unmatched: 13. The CDR3 is 14 amino acids. The CDR3 DNA follows: TGTGCCAGCAGCCAGGACAGGGGCCCCGTCCCCCTCCACTTT. Residues: CASSQDRGPVPLHF.

This chain joins TRBV4-1 and TRBJ2-1, with D unresolved. The CDR3 is made up of 12 amino acids. CDR1 MGHRA and CDR2 YSYEKL come from the germline V gene. Trimming shortened V by 1 base and J by 8 bases, and 6 bases separated the two germline ends. CDR3 in amino acids: CASSQGFDEQFF. Here the CDR3 DNA reads TGCGCCAGCAGCCAAGGATTCGATGAGCAGTTCTTC.

This chain joins TRBV4-2 and TRBJ2-3; 9 nucleotides match TRBD2. The germline V gene has CDR1 LGHNA and CDR2 YNFKEQ. This CDR3 has 17 residues. The V segment lost 4 bases and the J segment 5 bases; nucleotides outside the gene matches: 13. The CDR3 sequence is CASSPRAAGGPLDTQYF. The CDR3 DNA reads TGTGCCAGCAGCCCTCGGGCGGCGGGGGGGCCGTTAGATACGCAGTATTTT.

This clonotype was seen at least ten times. The genes are TRBV7-8 and TRBJ2-5; maybe TRBD1 (5 bases). Trimming pared 0 bases from V and 1 base from J, leaving 9 bases between. Germline V gene lookup returns CDR1 SGHVS and CDR2 FQNEAQ. The CDR3 loop spans 15 amino acids. The CDR3, as DNA: TGTGCCAGCAGCTTAGCCCGGACACTCCAAGAGACCCAGTACTTC. It translates to CASSLARTLQETQYF.

The chain recombines TRBV5-1 with TRBJ2-3; D call uncertain. The CDR3 covers 15 residues. The germline CDR1 and CDR2 sequences are SGHRS and YFSETQ. Trimming took 0 bases from V and 6 from J, leaving 14 bases between them. The CDR3: CASSLGQRSLDTQYF. DNA for the CDR3: TGCGCCAGCAGCTTGGGGCAGAGAAGCTTGGATACGCAGTATTTT.

The chain uses TRBV7-2 and TRBJ2-1; D possibly matches TRBD1 or TRBD2 (5 bases each). Germline CDR1 and CDR2: SGHTA and FQGNSA. The V gene lost 5 bases and the J gene lost 5 bases, with 16 bases spanning the gap. This CDR3 region has 15 residues. CDR3 in DNA: TGTGCCAGCAGCCCTCAAGGGGTGCGGGACAATGAGCAGTTCTTC. This codes for CASSPQGVRDNEQFF.

This chain links TRBV6-6 with TRBJ2-5, with 9 positions matching TRBD2. The V segment lost 5 bases and the J segment 5 bases; nucleotides outside the gene matches: 9. The CDR3 length is 15 residues. Germline assignment: CDR1 MNHNY and CDR2 SVGAGI (reference sequence). The CDR3 sequence is CASSSGGHGGETQYF. Written as DNA, the CDR3 is TGTGCCAGCAGTAGCGGGGGGCACGGAGGGGAGACCCAGTACTTC.

This chain connects TRBV10-3 to TRBJ2-7, with 11 bases aligning to TRBD2. V lost 10 bases, J lost 3 bases, and 8 bases stayed unmatched. The CDR3 totals 14 residues. The germline gives CDR1 ENHRY, CDR2 SYGVKD. CDR3 sequence: CATLGLADHYEQYF. The CDR3 region has the DNA TGTGCCACCCTGGGACTAGCGGACCACTACGAGCAGTACTTC.